These 28 T cell receptor beta chains originate from one sample sequenced in a study of CD8+ T cells in alopecia areata. The sequencing template was cDNA reverse transcribed from extracted RNA. TCRdb's copy holds only in-frame clones and misses some; the assay was immunoSEQ multiplex PCR. Of about 160,000 clones in the sample, 87% were seen once. Here the sequenced sample was CD8+ T cells sorted from blood, taken at week 0. These receptors came from a human donor with alopecia areata.

The chain employs TRBV6-6 and TRBJ2-1, with a weak D call TRBD2 (5 bases). CDR1 and CDR2 (germline): MNHNY, SVGAGI (reference sequence). Between the trimmed V and J ends, which lost 6 bases and 8 bases, there was a span of 14 bases. CDR3 length: 13 amino acids. The CDR3 loop reads CASSGLARDEQFF. The CDR3 region has the DNA TGTGCCAGCAGCGGACTGGCAAGGGATGAGCAGTTCTTC.

V is TRBV30 and J is TRBJ2-7, with D perhaps being TRBD1 or TRBD2 (5 bases each). The length of the CDR3 is 13 residues. Germline CDR1 GTSNPN, CDR2 SVGIG (reference sequence). Trimming took off 3 bases at V and 2 bases at J, with 11 bases between the two ends. The CDR3 nucleotides are TGTGCCTGGAGCGGGACGGATACCTACGAGCAGTACTTC. Protein product: CAWSGTDTYEQYF. The complete variable domain, with remaining parts taken from reference TRBV30 and TRBJ2-7, reads SQTIHQWPATLVQPVGSPLSLECTVEGTSNPNLYWYRQAAGRGLQLLFYSVGIGQISSEVPQNLSASRPQDRQFILSSKKLLLSDSGFYLCAWSGTDTYEQYFGPGTRLTVT.

The genes are TRBV7-8 and TRBJ2-1; the D is unclear. Germline V CDR1 and CDR2: SGHVS, FQNEAQ. The length of the CDR3 is 14 residues. V lost 8 bases and J 4 bases, leaving 15 bases between the germline ends. The CDR3 DNA reads as TGTGCCAGCTCCCTCGGCTCCGCATACAATGAGCAGTTCTTC. This translates into CASSLGSAYNEQFF.

The rearrangement joins TRBV13 to TRBJ2-3, with 7 bases fitting TRBD2. V dropped 3 bases and J dropped 6; count of bases not matched to a gene: 12. Germline loops: CDR1 PRHDT, CDR2 FYEKMQ (reference sequence). The CDR3 sequence is 16 residues long. CDR3 coding DNA: TGTGCCAGCAGCTTGGTCCTAGCGGCCCCCGGGGATACGCAGTATTTT. This encodes CASSLVLAAPGDTQYF.

The chain is built from TRBV29-1 and TRBJ2-2; D is perhaps TRBD2 (5 bases). The CDR3 has 17 amino acids. From germline, CDR1 is SQVTM and CDR2 ANQGSEA. Trimming cost V 1 base and J 3 bases, with 18 bases left between them. CDR3 DNA sequence: TGCAGCGTTGAAGCCGGGCACGAGACGGGATACACCGGGGAGCTGTTTTTT. Protein sequence: CSVEAGHETGYTGELFF.

The gene calls are TRBV4-1 and TRBJ2-1, with 10 bases that match TRBD2. The germline gives CDR1 MGHRA, CDR2 YSYEKL. This CDR3 has 16 amino acids. With V trimmed by 4 bases and J by 3 bases, 6 bases remained unmatched. The CDR3 DNA reads TGCGCCAGCAGCCTCCAGCTAGCGGGAGTCTACAATGAGCAGTTCTTC. This encodes CASSLQLAGVYNEQFF.

With regard to this clone: Other DNA sequences in the same sample also yield this CDR3. The chain recombines TRBV29-1 with TRBJ2-5; TRBD2 matches 15 bases. CDR1 and CDR2 (germline): SQVTM, ANQGSEA. V was clipped by 1 base and J by 0 bases; unmatched bases: 6. The CDR3 runs to 18 residues. The CDR3 bases are TGCAGCGTTGAAGGGGGACTAGCGGGGGGTCCGTACCAAGAGACCCAGTACTTC. Protein sequence: CSVEGGLAGGPYQETQYF. The variable domain in full, completed from reference TRBV29-1 and TRBJ2-5, reads SAVISQKPSRDICQRGTSLTIQCQVDSQVTMMFWYRQQPGQSLTLIATANQGSEATYESGFVIDKFPISRPNLTFSTLTVSNMSPEDSSIYLCSVEGGLAGGPYQETQYFGPGTRLLVL.

The V call is TRBV2, the J call TRBJ2-5; a weak D match, TRBD1 (6 bases). CDR1 SNHLY and CDR2 FYNNEI come from the germline V gene. The V end was cut by 6 bases, the J end by 3 bases, with 17 bases between. The CDR3 spans 15 residues. CDR3 DNA: TGTGCCAGCAGGCCCTCTGCAGGGGACAAAGAGACCCAGTACTTC. Translated: CASRPSAGDKETQYF. The variable domain in full, completed from reference TRBV2 and TRBJ2-5, reads EPEVTQTPSHQVTQMGQEVILRCVPISNHLYFYWYRQILGQKVEFLVSFYNNEISEKSEIFDDQFSVERPDGSNFTLKIRSTKLEDSAMYFCASRPSAGDKETQYFGPGTRLLVL.

This rearrangement joins TRBV29-1 to TRBJ2-1; 9 positions match TRBD2. The germline gives CDR1 SQVTM, CDR2 ANQGSEA. The CDR3 covers 14 residues. V trimming: 7 bases; J trimming: 4 bases; junction bases outside the gene matches: 8. The DNA of the CDR3 is TGCAGCGCATCAGGACTAGCGAGTTACAATGAGCAGTTCTTC. Amino acids: CSASGLASYNEQFF.

The chain carries TRBV7-6 and TRBJ2-7; D gene ambiguous. The CDR3 sequence is 13 residues long. V lost 1 base to trimming and J lost 5 bases, with 9 bases between them. Germline values: CDR1 SGHVS, CDR2 FNYEAQ. The CDR3 DNA follows: TGTGCCAGCAGCTTAGTTGGGCCCGACGAGCAGTACTTC. Amino acids: CASSLVGPDEQYF.

The CDR3 loop reads CARIVDGHTDTQYF. CDR3 coding DNA: TGTGCCAGGATTGTGGACGGACACACAGATACGCAGTATTTT. The chain carries TRBV2 and TRBJ2-3; a weak D match, TRBD1 (5 bases). Per germline, CDR1 SNHLY and CDR2 FYNNEI. V dropped 9 bases and J dropped 2 bases, with 15 bases sitting between them. The CDR3 loop spans 14 amino acids. The variable domain in full, with the rest retrieved from reference TRBV2 and TRBJ2-3, is EPEVTQTPSHQVTQMGQEVILRCVPISNHLYFYWYRQILGQKVEFLVSFYNNEISEKSEIFDDQFSVERPDGSNFTLKIRSTKLEDSAMYFCARIVDGHTDTQYFGPGTRLTVL.

V gene TRBV5-4 combines with J gene TRBJ2-7; 9 bases agree with TRBD2. In germline, CDR1 is SGHNT, CDR2 YYREEE (reference sequence). The CDR3 is 16 residues long. V lost 3 bases and J lost 1; bases outside the gene matches: 8. The CDR3 DNA follows: TGTGCCAGCAGCTCCATGACTAGCGGATTATCCTACGAGCAGTACTTC. Translating it yields CASSSMTSGLSYEQYF.

The chain has TRBV27 and TRBJ1-1; TRBD1 agrees at 9 bases. CDR1 is MNHEY and CDR2 is SMNVEV in the germline V gene (reference sequence). There are 17 residues in the CDR3. The V and J ends lost 4 bases and 6 bases, in that order; junction bases with no gene match: 15. In nucleotides, the CDR3 is TGTGCCAGCAGTTCGACATCCGGGACAGGGAGATCGGCTGAAGCTTTCTTT. Translating gives CASSSTSGTGRSAEAFF.

In DNA, the CDR3 is TGTGCCAGCAGTTTACGCCGGACAGGGGCGAACACCGGGGAGCTGTTTTTT. It encodes CASSLRRTGANTGELFF. The V gene is TRBV27, the J gene TRBJ2-2; 9 bases align to TRBD1. V shed 2 bases, J shed 0 bases, and the junction held 4 bases outside the gene matches. Per the germline V gene, CDR1 is MNHEY and CDR2 is SMNVEV (reference sequence). The CDR3 is made up of 17 amino acids.

This sequence joins TRBV4-1 and TRBJ2-3; D is possibly TRBD1 (5 bases). The CDR3 extends over 14 amino acids. The germline gives CDR1 MGHRA, CDR2 YSYEKL. Trimming took off 6 bases at V and 6 bases at J, with 16 bases between the two ends. The CDR3 DNA sequence: TGCGCCAGCAGGACAGATCTTTTCACGGATACGCAGTATTTT. Protein sequence: CASRTDLFTDTQYF.

V usage is TRBV18 and J usage is TRBJ2-2; D possibly corresponds to TRBD2 (5 bases). Looked up from germline, CDR1 is KGHSH and CDR2 is LQKENI. This CDR3 contains 16 residues. V lost 3 bases and J lost 2, with 13 bases in between. CDR3 sequence: CASSPNLGINTGELFF. The CDR3 DNA reads TGTGCCAGCTCACCTAATCTCGGGATCAACACCGGGGAGCTGTTTTTT.

V and J are TRBV14 and TRBJ1-1, with D unclear. In germline, CDR1 is SGHDN, CDR2 FVKESK. This CDR3 is 12 amino acids long. With 6 bases removed from V and 6 bases from J, the gap between germline ends came to 11 bases. The chain's CDR3 is CASRPPGSEAFF. CDR3 nucleotides: TGTGCCAGCAGGCCTCCGGGCTCTGAAGCTTTCTTT.

This sequence joins TRBV23-1 and TRBJ1-1; 8 nucleotides line up with TRBD1. TRBV23-1 is identified as an open reading frame with a role that is uncertain. Germline trimming cut 6 bases from V and 8 bases from J; bases unmatched to any gene: 8. The CDR3 totals 13 residues. CDR3 region: CASSPGTGGEAFF. In DNA, the CDR3 is TGCGCCAGCAGCCCCGGGACAGGCGGGGAAGCTTTCTTT.

V and J are TRBV6-5 and TRBJ1-5; unclear D gene. CDR3 size: 13 residues. Trimming shortened V by 6 bases and J by 1 base, and 7 bases separated the two germline ends. Germline-derived CDR1 and CDR2 are MNHEY and SVGAGI. Here the CDR3 DNA reads TGTGCCAGCAGGCCGGACAGCAATCAGCCCCAGCATTTT. Its protein product is CASRPDSNQPQHF.

Only a few counts were recorded for this clone. V usage is TRBV30 and J usage is TRBJ1-5; tentatively, D is TRBD1 (5 bases). V shed 3 bases and J shed 7 bases, with 16 bases lying between them. The CDR3 contains 14 residues. From germline, CDR1 is GTSNPN and CDR2 SVGIG (reference sequence). The CDR3 DNA is TGTGCCTGGAGGGCTGGCAGGGAGAGCCAGCCCCAGCATTTT. Translated: CAWRAGRESQPQHF. The full variable domain, completed using reference TRBV30 and TRBJ1-5, is SQTIHQWPATLVQPVGSPLSLECTVEGTSNPNLYWYRQAAGRGLQLLFYSVGIGQISSEVPQNLSASRPQDRQFILSSKKLLLSDSGFYLCAWRAGRESQPQHFGDGTRLSIL.

This clone has more than one count but fewer than ten. This chain links TRBV10-2 with TRBJ2-2, with 9 bases fitting TRBD2. The trim removed 6 bases at V and 3 bases at J, leaving 5 bases unmatched. Germline V gene data show CDR1 as WSHSY and CDR2 as SAAADI. This CDR3 has 15 amino acids. Written as DNA, the CDR3 is TGCGCCAGCAGCTTGACTAGCGGCTACACCGGGGAGCTGTTTTTT. It translates to CASSLTSGYTGELFF.

This clone was recorded a few times. This chain uses TRBV29-1 with TRBJ2-6, with 8 bases lining up with TRBD1. CDR1 SQVTM and CDR2 ANQGSEA come from the germline V gene. The CDR3 is 16 amino acids. V lost 6 bases to trimming and J lost 0 bases; unmatched junction nucleotides: 7. The CDR3 DNA sequence: TGCAGCGTAAGGACAGGGAGTTCCTCTGGGGCCAACGTCCTGACTTTC. It yields the protein CSVRTGSSSGANVLTF. Full variable domain (remainder filled in from reference TRBV29-1 and TRBJ2-6): SAVISQKPSRDICQRGTSLTIQCQVDSQVTMMFWYRQQPGQSLTLIATANQGSEATYESGFVIDKFPISRPNLTFSTLTVSNMSPEDSSIYLCSVRTGSSSGANVLTFGAGSRLTVL.

V is TRBV7-9 and J is TRBJ2-6; 8 positions agree with TRBD1. The CDR3 is 19 residues long. Unmatched junction bases numbered 10, after V lost 3 bases and J lost 0 bases. Per germline, CDR1 SEHNR and CDR2 FQNEAQ (reference sequence). Here the CDR3 reads CASSFGAGTGSSGANVLTF. The CDR3 bases are TGTGCCAGCAGCTTTGGGGCCGGGACAGGTTCCTCTGGGGCCAACGTCCTGACTTTC.

The genes are TRBV5-1 and TRBJ2-4; the match to TRBD1 covers 7 bases. The CDR3 length is 16 residues. Trimming took 0 bases from V and 1 from J; bases not matched to a gene: 4. CDR1 is SGHRS and CDR2 is YFSETQ in the germline V gene. CDR3 DNA sequence: TGCGCCAGCAGCTTGGTAGGGGGCGCTGCCAAAAACATTCAGTACTTC. It encodes CASSLVGGAAKNIQYF.

This rearrangement joins TRBV11-2 to TRBJ1-3; maybe TRBD1 (5 bases). CDR3 size: 16 residues. Trimming took off 5 bases at V and 0 bases at J, with 14 bases between the two ends. CDR1 SGHAT and CDR2 FQNNGV come from the germline V gene. The CDR3 nucleotides are TGTGCCAGCAGCCGCTACAGGTCCTCCTCTGGAAACACCATATATTTT. Translating it yields CASSRYRSSSGNTIYF.

V usage is TRBV4-1 and J usage is TRBJ1-3, with D maybe TRBD1 (5 bases). V was shortened by 4 bases and J by 4 bases, with 8 bases between the two germline ends. The length of the CDR3 is 13 residues. CDR1 is MGHRA, CDR2 YSYEKL, per germline. The CDR3 DNA reads as TGCGCCAGCAGCCTACGACAGGGAAACACCATATATTTT. This gives the protein CASSLRQGNTIYF.

The rearrangement uses TRBV7-9 and TRBJ2-5; the match to TRBD1 covers 7 bases. The CDR3 loop spans 14 amino acids. Germline assignment: CDR1 SEHNR and CDR2 FQNEAQ (reference sequence). J was trimmed by 7 bases and V by 4 bases; bases with no gene match: 9. CDR3 DNA: TGTGCCAGCAGCTCGGACAGGCCCAAAGGGACCCAGTACTTC. This sequence encodes CASSSDRPKGTQYF.

The rearrangement uses TRBV29-1 and TRBJ2-7; 8 bases align to TRBD2. After removal of 1 base from V and 2 bases from J, the junction contained 4 bases not matched to a gene. CDR1 SQVTM and CDR2 ANQGSEA come from the germline V gene. The CDR3 covers 14 residues. CDR3 region: CSVEVSGGTYEQYF. The CDR3 nucleotides are TGCAGCGTTGAAGTAAGCGGGGGAACCTACGAGCAGTACTTC.